This T cell receptor (beta chain) was recorded in a study of blood T cell repertoires in COVID-19. Study as a whole: Acute and convalescent COVID-19 samples came from the United States, Italy and Spain. PBMCs, B-cell-depleted T cells, or T cells provided the cDNA or gDNA that made up the material.

In the authors' methods: Amplification with reference gene primers provided the estimates of nucleated cell counts. The table came from immunoSEQ multiplex PCR; TCRdb's copy has only in-frame clones and leaves some out. That table supplies the V and J calls and clone size; D and trimming were determined from the DNA. This sample has 110,000 to 150,000 clones, with 79% found just once. Sequenced sample: peripheral blood. This TCR derives from a man in his 60s with acute or convalescent COVID-19.

CDR3 protein: CAWSVPGVASPLHF. The CDR3 nucleotides read TGTGCCTGGAGTGTACCAGGGGTGGCATCACCCCTCCACTTT. The gene calls are TRBV30 and TRBJ1-6; weak D call: TRBD1 (6 bases). CDR1 is GTSNPN, CDR2 SVGIG, per germline (reference sequence). The CDR3 spans 14 residues. The V and J ends lost 0 bases and 10 bases respectively, with 13 bases between them.